This record concerns one TCR beta chain sequence. Its matching antigen is unknown. This entry is derived from a study of OX40 agonist ivuxolimab in advanced cancers. About the research overall: The mean age was roughly 60 years, ranging from about 20 to 79, with around four fifths of participants male.

Findings of the study overall: There were, on average, more expanded clones in CD8+ T cells than in CD4+.

This table comes from immunoSEQ multiplex PCR, and its TCRdb copy is limited to in-frame clones, with some not included. The repertoire holds tens of thousands of clones, with approximately 91% as singletons. This clonotype originated in an adult with an advanced solid tumor such as melanoma, head and neck, liver or kidney cancer. This material consisted of CD4+ or CD8+ T cells sorted from blood, taken in a trial of the OX40 agonist ivuxolimab.

The CDR3 DNA sequence: TGTGCCAGAAGCCCTGAAGAGACCCAGTACTTC. This codes for CARSPEETQYF. The chain employs TRBV5-3 and TRBJ2-5; no clear D gene. TRBV5-3 is noted as an ORF with a role that remains uncertain. Trimming removed 4 bases at V and 3 bases at J, with 4 bases between. This CDR3 is built from 11 residues.